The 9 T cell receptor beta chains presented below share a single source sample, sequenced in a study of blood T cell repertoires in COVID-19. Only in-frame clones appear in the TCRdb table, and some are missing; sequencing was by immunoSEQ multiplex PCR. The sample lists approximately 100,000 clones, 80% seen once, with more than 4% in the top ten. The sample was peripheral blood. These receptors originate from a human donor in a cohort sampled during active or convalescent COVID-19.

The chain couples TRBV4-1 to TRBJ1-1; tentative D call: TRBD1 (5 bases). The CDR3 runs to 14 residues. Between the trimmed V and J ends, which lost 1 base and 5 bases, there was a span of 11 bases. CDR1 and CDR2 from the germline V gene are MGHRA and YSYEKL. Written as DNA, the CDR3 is TGCGCCAGCAGCCAAGTGCGGGGCGGGACTGAAGCTTTCTTT. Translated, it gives CASSQVRGGTEAFF.

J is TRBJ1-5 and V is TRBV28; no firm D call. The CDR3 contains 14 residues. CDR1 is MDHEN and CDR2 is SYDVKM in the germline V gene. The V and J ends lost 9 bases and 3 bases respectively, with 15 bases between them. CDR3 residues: CASGFGVNNQPQHF. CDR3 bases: TGTGCCAGTGGGTTCGGGGTAAACAATCAGCCCCAGCATTTT.

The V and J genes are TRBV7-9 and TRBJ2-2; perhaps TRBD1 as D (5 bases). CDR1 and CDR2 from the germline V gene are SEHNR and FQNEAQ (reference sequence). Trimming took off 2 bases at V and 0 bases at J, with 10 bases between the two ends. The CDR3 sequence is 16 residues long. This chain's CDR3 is CASSLRTGTNTGELFF. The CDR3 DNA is TGTGCCAGCAGCTTAAGAACAGGAACGAACACCGGGGAGCTGTTTTTT.

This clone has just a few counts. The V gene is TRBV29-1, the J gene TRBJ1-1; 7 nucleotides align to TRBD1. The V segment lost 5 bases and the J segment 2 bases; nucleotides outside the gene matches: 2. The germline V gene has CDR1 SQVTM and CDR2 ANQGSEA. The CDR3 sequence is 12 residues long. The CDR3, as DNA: TGCAGCGTTAACAGGGGAAACACTGAAGCTTTCTTT. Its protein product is CSVNRGNTEAFF.

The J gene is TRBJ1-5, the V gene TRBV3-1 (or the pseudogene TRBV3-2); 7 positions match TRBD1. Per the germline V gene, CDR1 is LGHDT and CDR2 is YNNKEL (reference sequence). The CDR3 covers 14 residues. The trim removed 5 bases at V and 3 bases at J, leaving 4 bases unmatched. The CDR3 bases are TGTGCCAGCAGCTACAGGGGATCCAATCAGCCCCAGCATTTT. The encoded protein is CASSYRGSNQPQHF.

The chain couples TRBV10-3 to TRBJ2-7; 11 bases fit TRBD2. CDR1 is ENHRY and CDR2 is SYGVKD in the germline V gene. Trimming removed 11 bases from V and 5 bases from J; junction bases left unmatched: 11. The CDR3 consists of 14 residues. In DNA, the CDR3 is TGTGCCGTAACCTCCGGGACTAGCGGCGACGAGCAGTACTTC. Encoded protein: CAVTSGTSGDEQYF.

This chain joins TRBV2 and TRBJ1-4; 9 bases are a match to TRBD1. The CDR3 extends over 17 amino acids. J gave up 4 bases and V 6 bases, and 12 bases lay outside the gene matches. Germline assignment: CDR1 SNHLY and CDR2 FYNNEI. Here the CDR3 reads CASRMSRDRVVNEKLFF. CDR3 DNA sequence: TGTGCCAGCAGAATGTCCCGGGACAGGGTAGTTAATGAAAAACTGTTTTTT.

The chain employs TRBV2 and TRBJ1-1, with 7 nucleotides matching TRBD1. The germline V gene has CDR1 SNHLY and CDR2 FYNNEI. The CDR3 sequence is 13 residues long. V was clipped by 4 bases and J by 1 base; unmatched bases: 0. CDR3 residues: CASSGQGNTEAFF. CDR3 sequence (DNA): TGTGCCAGCAGTGGACAGGGGAACACTGAAGCTTTCTTT. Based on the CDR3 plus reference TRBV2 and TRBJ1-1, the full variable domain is EPEVTQTPSHQVTQMGQEVILRCVPISNHLYFYWYRQILGQKVEFLVSFYNNEISEKSEIFDDQFSVERPDGSNFTLKIRSTKLEDSAMYFCASSGQGNTEAFFGQGTRLTVV.

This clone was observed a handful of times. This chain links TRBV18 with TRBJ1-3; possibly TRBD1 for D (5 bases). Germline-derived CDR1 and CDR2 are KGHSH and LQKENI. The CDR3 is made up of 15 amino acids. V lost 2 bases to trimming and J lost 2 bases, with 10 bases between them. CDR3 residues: CASSPGSGPGNTIYF. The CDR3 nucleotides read TGTGCCAGCTCACCAGGCTCAGGGCCTGGAAACACCATATATTTT.